The sequence of this TCR beta chain was determined in a study of regulatory T cells in long-lasting Graves disease. Time point noted: newly diagnosed GD, antithyroid drugs for less than 3 months. Isolated PBMC RNA provided the starting material for the TCR library. Clinicians diagnosed Graves' disease using American Thyroid Association guidelines. Researchers made TCR beta libraries by using iRepertoire HTBI primers and running Arm-PCR on CDR3 regions. TCRdb used MiXCR to reprocess the multiplex PCR reads, holding one entry per CDR3 protein. The sample holds hundreds of thousands of distinct CDR3 sequences, 15% to 20% seen once. This clonotype was observed many times. This CDR3 region has 14 residues. Germline V gene sequence: CDR1 KGHDR, CDR2 SFDVKD. Between the trimmed V and J ends, which lost 1 base and 1 base, there was a span of 5 bases. This same sample was also taken into another study, of T cells in Graves' hyperthyroidism and ophthalmopathy. That work states: Those with hyperthyroidism were 18 to 65 years old, newly diagnosed, and ill for under 2 months.

Specimen: peripheral blood mononuclear cells (PBMCs), collected at new diagnosis, from a patient treated with antithyroid drugs. The source is a man aged 40-49 years with Graves disease. The chain joins TRBV24-1 to TRBJ2-3; maybe TRBD1 (5 bases). DNA for the CDR3: TGTGCCACCAGTGATTTCAGGGGCACAGATACGCAGTATTTT. It translates to CATSDFRGTDTQYF.